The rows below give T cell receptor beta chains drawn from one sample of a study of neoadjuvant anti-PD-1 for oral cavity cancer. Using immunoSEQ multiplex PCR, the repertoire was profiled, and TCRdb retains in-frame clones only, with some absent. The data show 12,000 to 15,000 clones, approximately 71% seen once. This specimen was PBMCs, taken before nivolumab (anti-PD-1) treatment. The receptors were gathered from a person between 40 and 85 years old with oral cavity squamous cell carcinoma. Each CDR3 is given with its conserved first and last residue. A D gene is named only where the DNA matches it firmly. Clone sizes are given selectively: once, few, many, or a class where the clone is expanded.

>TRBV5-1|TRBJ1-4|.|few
CASPADNEKLFF
TGCGCCAGCCCGGCCGATAATGAAAAACTGTTTTTT
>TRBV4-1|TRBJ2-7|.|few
CASSPPGAWTYEQYF
TGCGCCAGCAGCCCCCCAGGGGCGTGGACCTACGAGCAGTACTTC
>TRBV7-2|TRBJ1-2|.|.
CASSTSGPYGYTF
TGTGCCAGCAGCACCTCGGGGCCCTATGGCTACACCTTC
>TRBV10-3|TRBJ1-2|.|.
CAISELEGYGGYTF
TGTGCCATCAGTGAGCTGGAGGGGTACGGTGGCTACACCTTC
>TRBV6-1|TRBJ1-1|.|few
CASSEGLENTEAFF
TGTGCCAGCAGTGAGGGACTCGAGAACACTGAAGCTTTCTTT
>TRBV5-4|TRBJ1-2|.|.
CASSLAGVRRGYTF
TGTGCCAGCAGCTTGGCCGGAGTTCGGAGAGGCTACACCTTC
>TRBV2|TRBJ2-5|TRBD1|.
CASSGTGTEETQYF
TGTGCCAGCAGTGGGACAGGGACCGAAGAGACCCAGTACTTC
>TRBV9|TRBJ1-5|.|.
CASSVAGNGNQPQHF
TGTGCCAGCAGCGTAGCAGGGAATGGCAATCAGCCCCAGCATTTT
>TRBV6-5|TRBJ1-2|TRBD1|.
CASSRMTGRDGYTF
TGTGCCAGCAGCAGAATGACAGGGAGGGATGGCTACACCTTC
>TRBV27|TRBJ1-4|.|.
CASSTYRVTNEKLFF
TGTGCCAGCAGTACCTACAGGGTGACTAATGAAAAACTGTTTTTT
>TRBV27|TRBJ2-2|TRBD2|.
CASKERGVGTGELFF
TGTGCCAGCAAGGAGCGGGGGGTTGGCACCGGGGAGCTGTTTTTT
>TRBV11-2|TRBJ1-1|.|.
CASSPRQGGTEAFF
TGTGCCAGCAGCCCGCGCCAGGGTGGCACTGAAGCTTTCTTT
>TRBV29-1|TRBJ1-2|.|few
CSVGDMGYYGYTF
TGCAGCGTTGGGGACATGGGATACTATGGCTACACCTTC
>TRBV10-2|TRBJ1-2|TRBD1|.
CASSEGRRIGQGMDYGYTF
TGCGCCAGCAGTGAAGGTCGGCGAATAGGACAGGGAATGGACTATGGCTACACCTTC
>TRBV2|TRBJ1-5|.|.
CASRVDSSNQPQHF
TGTGCCAGCAGGGTAGACAGTAGCAATCAGCCCCAGCATTTT
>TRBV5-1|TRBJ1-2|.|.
CASSLGQRHYGYTF
TGCGCCAGCAGCTTAGGACAGAGACACTATGGCTACACCTTC
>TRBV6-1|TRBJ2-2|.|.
CASREPGQNTGELFF
TGTGCCAGCAGAGAGCCGGGACAGAACACCGGGGAGCTGTTTTTT
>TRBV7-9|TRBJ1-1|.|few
CASSLGAVAEAFF
TGTGCCAGCAGCTTAGGGGCGGTGGCTGAAGCTTTCTTT
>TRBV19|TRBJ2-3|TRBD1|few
CASSISGTGISWGLDTQYF
TGTGCCAGTAGTATCTCTGGGACAGGGATTAGTTGGGGGTTAGATACGCAGTATTTT
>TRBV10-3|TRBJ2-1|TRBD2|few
CAISEISGGAGNEQFF
TGTGCCATCAGTGAGATTAGCGGGGGGGCCGGGAATGAGCAGTTCTTC
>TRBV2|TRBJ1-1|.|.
CVLTRVSGGVGSTEAFF
TGTGTCCTTACACGGGTGTCCGGAGGGGTGGGTAGCACTGAAGCTTTCTTT
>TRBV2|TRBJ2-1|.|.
CASSRQESEEQFF
TGTGCCAGCAGCAGACAGGAGTCTGAGGAGCAGTTCTTC
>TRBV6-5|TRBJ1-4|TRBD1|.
CASSYSVGTGAEKLFF
TGTGCCAGCAGTTACTCTGTCGGGACAGGGGCCGAAAAACTGTTTTTT
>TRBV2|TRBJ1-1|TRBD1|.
CASSGDRRATEAFF
TGTGCCAGCAGTGGGGACAGGCGGGCCACTGAAGCTTTCTTT
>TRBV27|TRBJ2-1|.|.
CASSLWTDYNEQFF
TGTGCCAGCAGTTTATGGACGGACTACAATGAGCAGTTCTTC
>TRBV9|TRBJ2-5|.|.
CASSVAQGPETQYF
TGTGCCAGCAGCGTAGCTCAGGGGCCCGAGACCCAGTACTTC
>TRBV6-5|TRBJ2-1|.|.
CASSRRTENEQFF
TGTGCCAGCAGCCGTCGGACAGAGAATGAGCAGTTCTTC
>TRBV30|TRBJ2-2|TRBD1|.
CACRHRGVNTGELFF
TGTGCCTGTCGACACAGGGGGGTGAACACCGGGGAGCTGTTTTTT
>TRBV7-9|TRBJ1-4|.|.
CASSLHGVRNEKLFF
TGTGCCAGCAGCCTACATGGGGTCAGGAATGAAAAACTGTTTTTT
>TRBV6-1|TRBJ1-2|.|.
CASTPEGGSGYTF
TGTGCCAGCACCCCCGAGGGGGGATCTGGCTACACCTTC
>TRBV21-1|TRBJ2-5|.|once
CASSKCAAQETQYF
TGTGCCAGCAGCAAATGCGCAGCACAAGAGACCCAGTACTTC
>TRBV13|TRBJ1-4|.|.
CASSFGTSNEKLFF
TGTGCCAGCAGCTTCGGGACAAGTAATGAAAAACTGTTTTTT
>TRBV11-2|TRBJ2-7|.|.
CASSSDVYEQYF
TGTGCCAGCAGCTCGGACGTCTACGAGCAGTACTTC
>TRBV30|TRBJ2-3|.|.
CAWSSPGGADTQYF
TGTGCCTGGAGTTCCCCAGGGGGGGCAGATACGCAGTATTTT
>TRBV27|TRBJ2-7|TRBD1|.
CASSSGTGIYEQYF
TGTGCCAGCAGTTCCGGGACAGGGATCTACGAGCAGTACTTC
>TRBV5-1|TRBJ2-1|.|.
CASSLDPSGEQFF
TGCGCCAGCAGCTTGGACCCCTCCGGTGAGCAGTTCTTC
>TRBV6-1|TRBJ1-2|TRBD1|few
CASSEQPQGAIGYTF
TGTGCCAGCAGTGAACAACCCCAGGGGGCGATTGGCTACACCTTC
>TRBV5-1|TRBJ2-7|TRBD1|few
CASSLGYRGYEQYF
TGCGCCAGCAGCTTGGGGTACAGGGGCTACGAGCAGTACTTC
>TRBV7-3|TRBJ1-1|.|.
CASFGAEAFF
TGTGCCAGTTTTGGCGCTGAAGCTTTCTTT
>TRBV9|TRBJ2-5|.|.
CASSVADLQETQYF
TGTGCCAGCAGCGTAGCCGATCTCCAAGAGACCCAGTACTTC
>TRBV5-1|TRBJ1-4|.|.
CASSLGAGTSNEKLFF
TGCGCCAGCAGCTTGGGTGCGGGAACGTCTAATGAAAAACTGTTTTTT
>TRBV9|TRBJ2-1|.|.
CASSPSGGTYNEQFF
TGTGCCAGCAGCCCAAGTGGGGGCACCTACAATGAGCAGTTCTTC
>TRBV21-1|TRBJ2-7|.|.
CASSKVAGGTGDHEQYF
.
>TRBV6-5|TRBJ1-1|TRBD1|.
CASSYSGTGMNTEAFF
TGTGCCAGCAGTTACTCGGGGACAGGGATGAACACTGAAGCTTTCTTT